These 15 T cell receptor beta chains were sequenced from one sample in a study of beta chain features in type 1 diabetes. As every portion of the isolated RNA was reverse transcribed, the sequencing read expressed TCRB transcripts. Assay used: immunoSEQ multiplex PCR; TCRdb lists only in-frame clones, some missing. Of 200,000 to 250,000 clones in the sample, roughly a tenth are singletons; the top ten hold 1% to 1.5%. The sequencing sample was made of central memory CD4+ T cells from blood. These receptors originate from a young man in good health.

The V gene is TRBV4-3, the J gene TRBJ2-1; no definite D call. Trimming pared 1 base from V and 7 bases from J, leaving 17 bases between. This CDR3 is 16 amino acids long. Germline CDR1 and CDR2: LGHNA and YSLEER. The CDR3 DNA reads as TGCGCCAGCAGCCAAGGGGTGGCCGGTGGTGGGAATGAGCAGTTCTTC. It translates to CASSQGVAGGGNEQFF.

This clone was seen a handful of times. This chain uses TRBV5-1 with TRBJ2-4; 9 bases line up with TRBD1. Per the germline V gene, CDR1 is SGHRS and CDR2 is YFSETQ. V was pared by 2 bases and J by 7 bases, with 4 bases of the junction left unmatched. There are 14 residues in the CDR3. The CDR3 bases are TGCGCCAGCAGCTTAACCGGGACAGGGAACATTCAGTACTTC. This codes for CASSLTGTGNIQYF.

This chain links TRBV7-8 with TRBJ2-5; D unresolved. The end of the DNA is better explained by TRBJ2-7, so the J call may be wrong. Germline CDR1 is SGHVS and CDR2 is FQNEAQ. This CDR3 has 12 residues. The CDR3 nucleotides read TGTGCCAGCAGCCAACACATGGGCGAGCAGTACTTC. It translates to CASSQHMGEQYF.

The chain joins TRBV5-1 to TRBJ2-1; 12 bases map to TRBD2. The germline CDR1 and CDR2 sequences are SGHRS and YFSETQ. This CDR3 is built from 15 residues. V lost 2 bases, J lost 5 bases, and 2 bases stayed unmatched. CDR3 nucleotide sequence: TGCGCCAGCAGCTTTGGACTAGCGGGGAACAATGAGCAGTTCTTC. This codes for CASSFGLAGNNEQFF.

This clone has a count of ten or more. The J gene is TRBJ1-5, the V gene TRBV10-3; D is ambiguous. Trimming left V 3 bases short and J 6 bases short, with 6 bases between. Germline V lookup: CDR1 ENHRY, CDR2 SYGVKD. This CDR3 comprises 12 residues. The CDR3 coding sequence is TGTGCCATCAGTGAAGTTGCTCAGCCCCAGCATTTT. Translation: CAISEVAQPQHF.

This clone has a handful of counts. The CDR3 DNA sequence: TGCGCCAGCAGCCCCCCCGGGACAGGATCCTACAATGAGCAGTTCTTC. Its translation: CASSPPGTGSYNEQFF. This sequence joins TRBV5-1 and TRBJ2-1; 8 bases line up with TRBD1. The trim removed 4 bases at V and 1 base at J, leaving 7 bases unmatched. Per the germline V gene, CDR1 is SGHRS and CDR2 is YFSETQ. This CDR3 spans 16 amino acids.

This clone occurred a few times. This chain links TRBV7-2 with TRBJ2-3, with a possible D match to TRBD1 (5 bases). This CDR3 spans 16 amino acids. Trimming removed 3 bases at V and 1 base at J, with 14 bases between. Looked up from germline, CDR1 is SGHTA and CDR2 is FQGNSA. The CDR3: CASSFVRGQRTDTQYF. In nucleotides, the CDR3 is TGTGCCAGCAGCTTTGTTAGGGGCCAACGCACAGATACGCAGTATTTT. Complete variable domain (other parts from reference TRBV7-2 and TRBJ2-3): GAGVSQSPSNKVTEKGKDVELRCDPISGHTALYWYRQSLGQGLEFLIYFQGNSAPDKSGLPSDRFSAERTGGSVSTLTIQRTQQEDSAVYLCASSFVRGQRTDTQYFGPGTRLTVL.

This clone was counted between two and nine times. V usage is TRBV18 and J usage is TRBJ2-1; D might be TRBD1 (6 bases). This CDR3 region has 15 residues. CDR1 and CDR2 from the germline V gene are KGHSH and LQKENI. The V end was cut by 3 bases, the J end by 9 bases, with 18 bases between. Here the CDR3 reads CASSPQSQGQGEQFF. CDR3 sequence (DNA): TGTGCCAGCTCACCCCAAAGTCAGGGACAAGGTGAGCAGTTCTTC.

The chain uses TRBV4-1 and TRBJ1-5; D ambiguous. CDR1 and CDR2 from the germline V gene are MGHRA and YSYEKL. The CDR3 length is 14 residues. The germline V and J ends were trimmed by 4 bases and 4 bases, with 11 bases remaining between them. The CDR3: CASSRGVGNQPQHF. The CDR3 DNA reads as TGCGCCAGCAGCCGGGGTGTAGGGAATCAGCCCCAGCATTTT.

This chain connects TRBV5-6 to TRBJ2-3, with a possible D match to TRBD1 (6 bases). Germline assignment: CDR1 SGHDT and CDR2 YYEEEE. This CDR3 spans 16 amino acids. Trimming took off 2 bases at V and 0 bases at J, with 13 bases between the two ends. The CDR3 here is CASSFYDRPSTDTQYF. The CDR3 bases are TGTGCCAGCAGCTTCTATGACAGGCCGAGCACAGATACGCAGTATTTT.

This clone showed up just a few times. This chain connects TRBV7-9 to TRBJ2-3; possibly TRBD1 or TRBD2 for D (5 bases each). Trimming took off 6 bases at V and 5 bases at J, with 30 bases between the two ends. Germline V gene sequence: CDR1 SEHNR, CDR2 FQNEAQ (reference sequence). This CDR3 is 19 amino acids long. This chain's CDR3 is CASSWPPGRGIVVGDTQYF. The CDR3, as DNA: TGTGCCAGCAGTTGGCCCCCGGGAAGGGGAATTGTTGTAGGAGATACGCAGTATTTT.

A few counts support this clone. The chain uses TRBV29-1 and TRBJ1-1, with D maybe TRBD1 (6 bases). Germline lookup yields CDR1 SQVTM and CDR2 ANQGSEA. The CDR3 has 16 residues. V was pared by 4 bases and J by 1 base, with 19 bases between. The CDR3 nucleotides are TGCAGCGTTGCGGAGACAGGTAAAGTCGGGAACACTGAAGCTTTCTTT. It codes for CSVAETGKVGNTEAFF.

This clone has a count of ten or more. The chain carries TRBV2 and TRBJ2-1, with D unresolved. CDR1 SNHLY and CDR2 FYNNEI come from the germline V gene. The CDR3 spans 15 residues. V was cut by 3 bases and J by 3 bases, with 12 bases left in between. The CDR3 sequence: CASSELRSYYNEQFF. In DNA, the CDR3 is TGTGCCAGCAGTGAGCTGCGGTCCTACTACAATGAGCAGTTCTTC.

This chain connects TRBV5-1 to TRBJ2-5; no reliable D call. Germline CDR1 and CDR2: SGHRS and YFSETQ. V lost 3 bases and J lost 0, with 3 bases in between. This CDR3 is built from 12 residues. Written as DNA, the CDR3 is TGCGCCAGCAGCTCGTACCAAGAGACCCAGTACTTC. Translated, it gives CASSSYQETQYF.

There are a few counts of this clone. This chain joins TRBV30 and TRBJ1-1; possible D gene TRBD1, 5 bases. Trimming pared 0 bases from V and 5 bases from J, leaving 13 bases between. The CDR3 extends over 14 amino acids. CDR1 is GTSNPN, CDR2 SVGIG, per germline (reference sequence). CDR3 coding DNA: TGTGCCTGGAGTGTATGGGGACTATATACTGAAGCTTTCTTT. As protein: CAWSVWGLYTEAFF. The full variable domain, in which reference TRBV30 and TRBJ1-1 provide the parts outside the CDR3, is SQTIHQWPATLVQPVGSPLSLECTVEGTSNPNLYWYRQAAGRGLQLLFYSVGIGQISSEVPQNLSASRPQDRQFILSSKKLLLSDSGFYLCAWSVWGLYTEAFFGQGTRLTVV.